This TCR beta chain is drawn from a study of cytomegalovirus exposure and HLA in healthy donors. Study details: A preliminary data release comprised 80 million to 95 million unique TCRs obtained from HLA-typed donors. Study-wide results and limits: In an earlier analysis, most TCR beta V segments were productive about 87% or about 30% of the time.

Comment on this clone: Its cognate antigen is unknown. One end of the junction fails to match germline, which may point to a read error.

The germline gives CDR1 DFQATT, CDR2 SNEGSKA (reference sequence). The CDR3 extends over 11 amino acids. The PCR made use of 60 Vbeta and 13 Jbeta primers. The repertoire was sequenced with immunoSEQ multiplex PCR; TCRdb's copy has only in-frame clones and lacks some. The sample lists 80,000 to 95,000 clones; about two thirds were seen once. The chain links TRBV20-1 to TRBJ2-1, with D uncertain. The receptor was isolated from a woman in her fifties or sixties in good health and CMV-seropositive. Sequencing input: PBMCs. The CDR3 sequence: CSARVNIEQFF. The CDR3 region has the DNA TGCAGCGCTAGGGTAAACATTGAGCAGTTCTTC.